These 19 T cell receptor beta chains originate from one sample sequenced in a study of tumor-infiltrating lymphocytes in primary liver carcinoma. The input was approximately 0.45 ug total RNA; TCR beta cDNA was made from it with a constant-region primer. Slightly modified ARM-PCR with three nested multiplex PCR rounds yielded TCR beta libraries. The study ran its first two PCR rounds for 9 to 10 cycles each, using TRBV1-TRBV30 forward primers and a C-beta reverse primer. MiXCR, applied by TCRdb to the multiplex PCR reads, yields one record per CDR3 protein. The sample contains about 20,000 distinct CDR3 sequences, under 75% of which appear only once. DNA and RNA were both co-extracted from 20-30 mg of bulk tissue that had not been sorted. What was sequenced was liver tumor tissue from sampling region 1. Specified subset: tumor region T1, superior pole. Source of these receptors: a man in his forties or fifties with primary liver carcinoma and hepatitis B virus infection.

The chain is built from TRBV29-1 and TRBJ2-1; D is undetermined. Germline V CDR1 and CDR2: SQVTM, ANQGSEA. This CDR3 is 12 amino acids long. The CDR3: CGGRPGLNEQFF. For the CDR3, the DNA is TGCGGCGGTAGACCGGGCTTGAATGAGCAGTTCTTC.

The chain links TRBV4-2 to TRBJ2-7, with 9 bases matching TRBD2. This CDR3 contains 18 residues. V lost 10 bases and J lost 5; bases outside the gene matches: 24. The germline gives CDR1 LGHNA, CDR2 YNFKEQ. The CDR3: CAISGKSGLAGGPHEQYF. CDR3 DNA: TGTGCCATCAGTGGAAAATCGGGACTAGCAGGAGGGCCACACGAGCAGTACTTC.

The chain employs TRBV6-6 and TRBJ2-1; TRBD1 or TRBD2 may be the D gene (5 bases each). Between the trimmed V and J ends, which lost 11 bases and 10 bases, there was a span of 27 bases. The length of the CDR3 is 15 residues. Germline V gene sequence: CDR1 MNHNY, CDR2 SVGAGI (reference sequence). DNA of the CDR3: TGTGCCGGCACACGTGGGACCTATACCTTAGACGAGCAGTTCTTC. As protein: CAGTRGTYTLDEQFF.

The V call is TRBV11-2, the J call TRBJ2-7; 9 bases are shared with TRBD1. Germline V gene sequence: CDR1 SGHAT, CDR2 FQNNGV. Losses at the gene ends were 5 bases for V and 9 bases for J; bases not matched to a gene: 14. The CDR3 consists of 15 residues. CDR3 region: CASSIPPGQGAVQYF. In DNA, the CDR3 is TGTGCCAGCAGCATACCTCCGGGACAGGGAGCGGTGCAGTACTTC.

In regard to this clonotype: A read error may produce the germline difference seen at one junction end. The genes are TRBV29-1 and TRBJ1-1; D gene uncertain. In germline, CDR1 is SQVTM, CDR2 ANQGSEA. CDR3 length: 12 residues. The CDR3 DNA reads TGCAGCATTGAAGATCCCGGGGTGGAAGCTTTCTTT. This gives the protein CSIEDPGVEAFF.

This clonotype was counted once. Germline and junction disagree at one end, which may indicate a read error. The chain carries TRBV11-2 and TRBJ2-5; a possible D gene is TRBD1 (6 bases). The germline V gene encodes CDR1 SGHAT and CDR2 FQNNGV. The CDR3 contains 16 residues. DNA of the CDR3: TGTGTCAGCAACTTAACAGCTGGGGGCTCGGGGGAGACCCAGTACTTC. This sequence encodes CVSNLTAGGSGETQYF.

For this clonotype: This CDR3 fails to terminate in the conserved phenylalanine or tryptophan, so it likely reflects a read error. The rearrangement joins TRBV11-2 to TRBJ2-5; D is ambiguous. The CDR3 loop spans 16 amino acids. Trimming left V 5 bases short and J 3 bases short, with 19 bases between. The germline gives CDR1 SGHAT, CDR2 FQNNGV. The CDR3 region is CASSQTPGWGKETQYI. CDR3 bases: TGTGCCAGCAGCCAAACTCCTGGGTGGGGAAAAGAGACCCAGTACATC.

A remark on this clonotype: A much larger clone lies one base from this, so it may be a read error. Written as DNA, the CDR3 is TGTGCCAACAGTTACGCGGATGTAGCTTTCTTT. It specifies CANSYADVAFF. The genes are TRBV6-5 and TRBJ1-1, with D unclear. The CDR3 contains 11 residues. Germline CDR1 reads MNHEY; CDR2 reads SVGAGI.

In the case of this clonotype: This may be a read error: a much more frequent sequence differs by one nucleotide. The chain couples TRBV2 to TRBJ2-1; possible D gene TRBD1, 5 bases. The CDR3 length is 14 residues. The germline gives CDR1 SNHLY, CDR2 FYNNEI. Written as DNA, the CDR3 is TGCGCCAGCATCGATCAGGGCCCCTCGACTGAGCAGCTCTTC. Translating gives CASIDQGPSTEQLF.

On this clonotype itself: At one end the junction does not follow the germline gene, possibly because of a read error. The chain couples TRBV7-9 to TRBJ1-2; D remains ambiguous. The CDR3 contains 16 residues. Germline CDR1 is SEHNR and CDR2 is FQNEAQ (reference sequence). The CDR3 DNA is TGTGCCAGCAGCCCCGAGGGCGGGCTGTCCCAGTGTGGCTACGCCTTC. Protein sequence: CASSPEGGLSQCGYAF.

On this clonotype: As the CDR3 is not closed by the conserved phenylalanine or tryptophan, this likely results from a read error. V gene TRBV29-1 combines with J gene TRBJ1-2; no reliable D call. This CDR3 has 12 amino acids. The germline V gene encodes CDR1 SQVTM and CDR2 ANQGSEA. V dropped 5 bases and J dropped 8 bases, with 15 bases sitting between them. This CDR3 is CSVRVNHAGYTL. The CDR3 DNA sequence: TGCAGCGTTAGAGTCAACCACGCCGGCTACACCCTC.

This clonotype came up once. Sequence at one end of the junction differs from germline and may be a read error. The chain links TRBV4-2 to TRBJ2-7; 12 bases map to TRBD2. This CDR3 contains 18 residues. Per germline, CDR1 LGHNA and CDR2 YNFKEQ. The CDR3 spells CASSQYGLAGIRSYKQYF. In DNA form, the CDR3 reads TGTGCCAGCAGCCAGTACGGACTAGCGGGAATAAGGTCCTACAAGCAGTACTTC.

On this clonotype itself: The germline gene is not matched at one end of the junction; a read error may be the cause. CDR3 protein: CSVGGGLGERLFF. The CDR3 DNA reads TGCAGCGTGGGGGGAGGGTTGGGTGAAAGACTGTTTTTT. This sequence joins TRBV29-1 and TRBJ1-4; possible D gene TRBD1, 5 bases. The CDR3 spans 13 residues. CDR1 and CDR2 (germline): SQVTM, ANQGSEA.

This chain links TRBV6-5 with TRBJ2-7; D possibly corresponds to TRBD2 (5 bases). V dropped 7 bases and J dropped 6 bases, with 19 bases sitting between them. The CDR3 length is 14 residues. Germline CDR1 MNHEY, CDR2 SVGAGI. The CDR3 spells CASNHSSRNSEQYF. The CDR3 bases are TGTGCCAGCAATCACTCTAGCAGGAATAGCGAGCAGTACTTC.

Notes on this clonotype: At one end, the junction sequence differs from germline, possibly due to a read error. CDR3 loop: CASGEGVCRPDYGYTF. The CDR3 DNA follows: TGTGCCAGCGGTGAAGGTGTCTGCAGACCTGACTATGGCTACACATTC. The J gene is TRBJ1-2, the V gene TRBV6-1; D is uncertain. The CDR3 is 16 residues long. Germline CDR1 and CDR2: MNHNS and SASEGT.

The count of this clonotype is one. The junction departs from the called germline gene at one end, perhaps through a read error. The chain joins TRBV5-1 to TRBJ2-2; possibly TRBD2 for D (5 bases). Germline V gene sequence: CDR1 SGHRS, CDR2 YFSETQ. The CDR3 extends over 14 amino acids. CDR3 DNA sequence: TGCGCCAGCAGCTTGGCCACGAGGGCCGGGGAACTGTTTTTT. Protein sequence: CASSLATRAGELFF.

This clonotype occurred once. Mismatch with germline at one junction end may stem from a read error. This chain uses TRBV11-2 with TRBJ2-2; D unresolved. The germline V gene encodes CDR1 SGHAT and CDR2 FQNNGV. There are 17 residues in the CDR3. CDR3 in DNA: TGTACCAGCAGCTTAGTATTAGGAGTGGCGAACATCGGGGAGCTGTTTTTT. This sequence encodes CTSSLVLGVANIGELFF.

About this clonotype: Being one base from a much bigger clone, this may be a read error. The CDR3 spells CSVLTRVSDEQYF. The CDR3 bases are TGCAGCGTCCTTACCAGGGTTTCGGACGAGCAGTACTTC. The chain is built from TRBV29-1 and TRBJ2-7, with TRBD1 as a possible D gene (5 bases). V dropped 6 bases and J dropped 5 bases, with 17 bases sitting between them. CDR1 and CDR2 from the germline V gene are SQVTM and ANQGSEA. This CDR3 comprises 13 residues.

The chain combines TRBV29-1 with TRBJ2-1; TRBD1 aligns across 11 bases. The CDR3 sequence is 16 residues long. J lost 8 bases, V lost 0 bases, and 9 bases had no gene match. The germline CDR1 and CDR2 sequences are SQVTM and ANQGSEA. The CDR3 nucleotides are TGCAGCGTTGAAGATTGGGACAGGGGGACAGGTGATGAGCAGTTCTTC. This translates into CSVEDWDRGTGDEQFF.